This is a list of T cell receptor beta chains from one sample in a study of response to subunit inactivated influenza vaccine. MiXCR was run by TCRdb on the RT-PCR reads, yielding one entry per CDR3 protein. The sample shows 400,000 to 650,000 distinct CDR3 sequences, 7.2% of them seen only once. Sequencing was performed on PBMCs from blood, taken about 23 months after vaccination. The receptors derive from a man in his fifties or sixties who received an inactivated influenza vaccine. CDR3s include the opening cysteine and the closing phenylalanine or tryptophan. The order of the fields is D gene, clone size, J gene, V gene, CDR3 DNA, CDR3 protein. A D gene is named only where the DNA matches it firmly. Part of the rows lack a size; the others show once, few, many or a class for expanded clones.

-	few	TRBJ1-1	TRBV20-1	TGCAGTGCTAGAGATCGGCTAGAAGCTTTCTTT	CSARDRLEAFF
-	many	TRBJ1-1	TRBV12-3/TRBV12-4	TGTGCCAGCAGCTTGGGGAAAGCTTTCTTT	CASSLGKAFF
-	-	TRBJ2-7	TRBV7-9	TGTGCCAGCAGCCGAACAGGGTTCGGGAGCTCCTACGAGCAGTACTTC	CASSRTGFGSSYEQYF
-	many	TRBJ2-3	TRBV29-1	TGCAGCGTGCAACCGGGCTCAAGACCAGATACGCAGTATTTT	CSVQPGSRPDTQYF
-	few	TRBJ1-6	TRBV5-6	TGTGCCAGCGGAACTCTGGGAGCAACCTTTAATTCACCCCTCCACTTT	CASGTLGATFNSPLHF
-	-	TRBJ1-1	TRBV29-1	TGCAGCACCGGGACGGGCGAGGCTGAAGCTTTCTTT	CSTGTGEAEAFF
-	few	TRBJ2-7	TRBV5-6	TGTGCCAGCAACACGGGTACAGTTTTTTCGGGCTACGAGCAGTACTTC	CASNTGTVFSGYEQYF
-	few	TRBJ2-2	TRBV11-1	TGTGCCAGCAGCTTAGCCCCGCAATACAGACCCTTTTATAATCCAGGGGAGCTGTTTTTT	CASSLAPQYRPFYNPGELFF
-	many	TRBJ2-1	TRBV5-1	TGCGCCAGCAGCACTCAGTGGGGGATGGCCTACAATGAGCAGTTCTTC	CASSTQWGMAYNEQFF
-	many	TRBJ1-2	TRBV7-9	TGTGCCAGCAGCTTACAGGGTGGCTACACCTTC	CASSLQGGYTF
-	many	TRBJ1-1	TRBV3-1	TGTGCCAGCAGCCAATTCGAGATTAACACTGAAGCTTTCTTT	CASSQFEINTEAFF
TRBD1	many	TRBJ2-7	TRBV28	TGTGCCAGCACTCGCAGGGGGACAGGGAGCCACGAGCAGTACTTC	CASTRRGTGSHEQYF
-	many	TRBJ1-2	TRBV12-3/TRBV12-4	TGTGCCAGCAGTTTTCAGGGTAGGGATGGCTACACCTTC	CASSFQGRDGYTF
-	few	TRBJ1-4	TRBV28	TGTGCCAGCAGTTTAAGGGAAGCGGGGGAAAAACTGTTTTTT	CASSLREAGEKLFF
TRBD2	-	TRBJ2-1	TRBV30	TGTGCCTGGAGTGTACGTGGACTAGCGTTCAATGAGCAGTTCTTC	CAWSVRGLAFNEQFF
-	few	TRBJ2-5	TRBV7-8	TGTGCCAGCAGCTCTATTGTGCTAGGCGAAATCCAAGAGACCCAGTACTTC	CASSSIVLGEIQETQYF
-	few	TRBJ2-6	TRBV7-9	TGTGCCAGCAGCACCTTCTGGGCCAACGTCCTGACTTTC	CASSTFWANVLTF